This T cell receptor beta chain was recorded in a study of blood T cell repertoires in COVID-19. Trimming left V 3 bases short and J 0 bases short, with 7 bases between. The CDR3 sequence is 14 residues long. Germline V gene sequence: CDR1 KGHDR, CDR2 SFDVKD. TCRdb's copy holds only in-frame clones and misses some; the assay was immunoSEQ multiplex PCR. In the table there are approximately 170,000 clones, around 86% of which are singletons. This receptor was identified in a man aged 65 to 85 with acute or convalescent COVID-19. The chain carries TRBV24-1 and TRBJ2-5; D is unclear. The sequencing input was peripheral blood. The CDR3 coding sequence is TGTGCCACCAGTGATAGAGGTAACCAAGAGACCCAGTACTTC. Translated: CATSDRGNQETQYF.